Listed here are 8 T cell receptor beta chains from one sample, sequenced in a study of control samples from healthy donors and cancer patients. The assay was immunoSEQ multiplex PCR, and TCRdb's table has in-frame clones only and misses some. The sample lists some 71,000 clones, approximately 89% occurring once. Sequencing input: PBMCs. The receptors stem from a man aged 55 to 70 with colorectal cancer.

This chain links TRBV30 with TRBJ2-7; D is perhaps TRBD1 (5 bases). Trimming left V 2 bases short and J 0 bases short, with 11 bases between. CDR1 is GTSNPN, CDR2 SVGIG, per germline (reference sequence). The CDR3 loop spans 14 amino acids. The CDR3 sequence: CAWSKGPSSYEQYF. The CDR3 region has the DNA TGTGCCTGGAGTAAGGGGCCCAGCTCCTACGAGCAGTACTTC.

CDR3 coding DNA: TGTGCCAGCAGCCCCCGATTCACTAGCGGGGGGGGAGATACGCAGTATTTT. This gives the protein CASSPRFTSGGGDTQYF. J is TRBJ2-3 and V is TRBV7-2, with TRBD2 matching over 13 bases. The germline gives CDR1 SGHTA, CDR2 FQGNSA. Germline trimming cut 5 bases from V and 5 bases from J; bases unmatched to any gene: 10. The CDR3 runs to 17 residues.

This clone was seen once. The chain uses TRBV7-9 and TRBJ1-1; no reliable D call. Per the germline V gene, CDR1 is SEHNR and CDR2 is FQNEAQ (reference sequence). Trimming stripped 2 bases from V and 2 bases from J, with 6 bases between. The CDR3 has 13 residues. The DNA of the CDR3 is TGTGCCAGCAGCTTAAGGGATAACACTGAAGCTTTCTTT. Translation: CASSLRDNTEAFF.

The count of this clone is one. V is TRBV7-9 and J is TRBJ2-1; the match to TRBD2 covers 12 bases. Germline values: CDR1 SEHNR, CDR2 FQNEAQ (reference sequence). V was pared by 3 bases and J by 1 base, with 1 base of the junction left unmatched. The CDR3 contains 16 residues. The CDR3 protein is CASSFTSGGSYNEQFF. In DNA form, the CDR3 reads TGTGCCAGCAGCTTTACTAGCGGGGGGTCCTACAATGAGCAGTTCTTC.

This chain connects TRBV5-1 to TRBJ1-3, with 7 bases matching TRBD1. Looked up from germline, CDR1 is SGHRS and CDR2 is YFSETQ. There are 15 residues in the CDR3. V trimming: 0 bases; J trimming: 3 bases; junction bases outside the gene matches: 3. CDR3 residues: CASSLDGTVGNTIYF. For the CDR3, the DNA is TGCGCCAGCAGCTTGGACGGGACAGTTGGAAACACCATATATTTT.

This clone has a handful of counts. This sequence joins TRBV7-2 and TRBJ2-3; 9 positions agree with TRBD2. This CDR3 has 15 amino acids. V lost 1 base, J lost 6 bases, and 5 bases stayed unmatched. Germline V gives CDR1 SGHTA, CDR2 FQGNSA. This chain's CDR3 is CASSLGGGASDTQYF. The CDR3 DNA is TGTGCCAGCAGCTTAGGCGGGGGGGCCTCCGATACGCAGTATTTT. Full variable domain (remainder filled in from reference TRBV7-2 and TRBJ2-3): GAGVSQSPSNKVTEKGKDVELRCDPISGHTALYWYRQSLGQGLEFLIYFQGNSAPDKSGLPSDRFSAERTGGSVSTLTIQRTQQEDSAVYLCASSLGGGASDTQYFGPGTRLTVL.

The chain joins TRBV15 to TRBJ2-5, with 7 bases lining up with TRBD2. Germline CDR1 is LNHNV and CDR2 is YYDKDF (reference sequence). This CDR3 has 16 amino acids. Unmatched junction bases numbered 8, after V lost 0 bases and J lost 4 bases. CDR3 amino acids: CATSRDRRGWRETQYF. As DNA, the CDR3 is TGTGCCACCAGCAGAGATCGGCGGGGGTGGCGAGAGACCCAGTACTTC.

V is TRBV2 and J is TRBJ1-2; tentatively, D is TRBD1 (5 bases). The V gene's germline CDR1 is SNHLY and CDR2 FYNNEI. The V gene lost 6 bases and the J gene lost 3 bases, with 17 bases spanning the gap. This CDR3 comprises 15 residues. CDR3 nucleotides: TGTGCCAGCAGCCCAGATCGGGGGGGGGACTATGGCTACACCTTC. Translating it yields CASSPDRGGDYGYTF.